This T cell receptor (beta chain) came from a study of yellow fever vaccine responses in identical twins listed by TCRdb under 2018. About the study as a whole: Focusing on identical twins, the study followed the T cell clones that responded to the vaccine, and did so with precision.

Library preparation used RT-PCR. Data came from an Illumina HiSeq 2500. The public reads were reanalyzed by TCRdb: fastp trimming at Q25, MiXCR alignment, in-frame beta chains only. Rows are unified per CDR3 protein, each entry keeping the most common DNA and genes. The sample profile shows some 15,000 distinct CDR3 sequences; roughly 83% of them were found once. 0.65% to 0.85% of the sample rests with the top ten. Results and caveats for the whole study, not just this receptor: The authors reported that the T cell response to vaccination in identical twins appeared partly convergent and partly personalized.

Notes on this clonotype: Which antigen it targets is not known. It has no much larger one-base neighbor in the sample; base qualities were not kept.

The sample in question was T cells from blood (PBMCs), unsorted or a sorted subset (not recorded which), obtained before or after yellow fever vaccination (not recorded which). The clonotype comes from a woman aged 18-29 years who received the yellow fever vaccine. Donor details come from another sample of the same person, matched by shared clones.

The sequenced DNA: TGTGCCAGCAGCCCTGGAGACCGAGCGAGGCAGTACTTC. It translates as CASSPGDRARQYF. This chain is built from TRBV13 and TRBJ2-7; no D gene is confidently identified. There are 13 amino acids in the CDR3, from cysteine to phenylalanine inclusive. Only the CDR3 DNA stays, 39 bases, in frame from base 1. V gives up 5 bases and J gives up 9 bases, and the segment between their germline ends measures 17 bases. Based on the germline V gene (reference sequence), the CDR1 and CDR2 sequences are PRHDT and FYEKMQ.